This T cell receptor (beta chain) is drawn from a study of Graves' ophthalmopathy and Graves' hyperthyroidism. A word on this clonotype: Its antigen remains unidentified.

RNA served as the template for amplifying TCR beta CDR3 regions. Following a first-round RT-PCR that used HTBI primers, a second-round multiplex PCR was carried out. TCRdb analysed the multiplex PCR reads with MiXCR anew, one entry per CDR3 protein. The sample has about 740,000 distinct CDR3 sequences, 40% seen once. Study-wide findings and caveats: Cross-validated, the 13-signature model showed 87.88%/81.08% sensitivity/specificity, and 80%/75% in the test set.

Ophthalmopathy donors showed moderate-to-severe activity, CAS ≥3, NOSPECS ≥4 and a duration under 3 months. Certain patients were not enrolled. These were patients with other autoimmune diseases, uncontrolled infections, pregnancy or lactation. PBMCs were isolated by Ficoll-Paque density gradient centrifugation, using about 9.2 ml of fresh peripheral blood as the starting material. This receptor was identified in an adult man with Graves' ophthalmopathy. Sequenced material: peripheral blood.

The CDR3 sequence is CASSSGTYLNTEAFF. For the CDR3, the DNA is TGCGCCAGCAGCTCCGGGACATATTTGAACACTGAAGCTTTCTTT. This chain uses TRBV5-1 with TRBJ1-1, with D perhaps matching TRBD1 (6 bases). CDR3 length: 15 amino acids. The germline V gene has CDR1 SGHRS and CDR2 YFSETQ. Trimming removed 3 bases from V and 0 bases from J, with 12 bases in between.